Listed below are T cell receptor beta chains from one sample, sequenced in a study of T cell responses to AZD1222 COVID-19 vaccine. Libraries were prepared by immunoSEQ multiplex PCR; TCRdb keeps only in-frame clonotypes and omits some of them. This sample carries 150,000 or so clones, roughly nine tenths of them seen once, and the ten largest clones take more than 0.9%. This specimen consisted of peripheral blood, obtained 28 days after the second AZD1222 dose. Source of these receptors: an adult who received the AZD1222 COVID-19 vaccine. Both conserved end residues are part of each CDR3. The D gene is left open where the match is weak. Clone sizes are given selectively: once, few, many, or a class where the clone is expanded.

>TRBV5-1|TRBJ2-3|TRBD2|NA
TGCGCCAGCAGCTTGGCCGTACTAGCGGGAGGGCCAAGCACAGATACGCAGTATTTT
CASSLAVLAGGPSTDTQYF
>TRBV11-2|TRBJ1-2|NA|NA
TGTGCCAGCAGCTCGCCTCGTCTCAGTCCCGCCTATGGCTACACCTTC
CASSSPRLSPAYGYTF
>TRBV7-6|TRBJ2-7|TRBD1|NA
TGTGCCAGCAGCCCGCCAGGGACAGGGTCTCGGGAGCAGTACTTC
CASSPPGTGSREQYF
>TRBV4-2|TRBJ2-1|NA|NA
TGTGCCAGCAGCCAAGCCGGGGGTAGCTCCTACAATGAGCAGTTCTTC
CASSQAGGSSYNEQFF
>TRBV5-4|TRBJ2-1|TRBD1|NA
TGTGCCAGCAGCTCTCCGACAGGGGACAATGAGCAGTTCTTC
CASSSPTGDNEQFF
>TRBV29-1|TRBJ2-5|TRBD2|once
TGCAGCGTTGAAGGGTGGGAGGGCCAAGAGACCCAGTACTTC
CSVEGWEGQETQYF
>TRBV29-1|TRBJ1-1|NA|many
TGCACTTCGGGCGGGAACACTGAAGCTTTCTTT
CTSGGNTEAFF
>TRBV19|TRBJ2-7|TRBD1|NA
TGTGCCAGTAGTAAGGGACAGGTGTACGAGCAGTACTTC
CASSKGQVYEQYF
>TRBV6-2/TRBV6-3|TRBJ2-1|NA|once
TGTGCCAGCAGTAGGATTGATGAGCAGTTCTTC
CASSRIDEQFF
>TRBV11-2|TRBJ2-1|TRBD2|NA
TGTGCCAGCAGCACCCCCCGGGGGGGCCTCTATGAGCAGTTCTTC
CASSTPRGGLYEQFF
>TRBV10-3|TRBJ2-5|TRBD2|NA
TGTGCCATCAGTAAGGGACTAGCGGGGGGGATACAAGAGACCCAGTACTTC
CAISKGLAGGIQETQYF
>TRBV24-1|TRBJ2-5|NA|NA
TGTGCCACCAGTGAGTCGGGGCGAGGAAGAGAAGAGACCCAGTACTTC
CATSESGRGREETQYF
>TRBV2|TRBJ2-7|TRBD1|NA
TGTGCCAGCAAGGGGGCTTACGAGCAGTACTTC
CASKGAYEQYF
>TRBV15|TRBJ1-6|TRBD1|NA
TGTGCCACCAGCGCGGACAGGGGTTATTCACCCCTCCACTTT
CATSADRGYSPLHF
>TRBV7-2|TRBJ2-5|NA|NA
TGTGCCAGCAGCCCAGAGGGGGGGTGGGAGACCCAGTACTTC
CASSPEGGWETQYF
>TRBV19|TRBJ2-7|NA|NA
TGTGCCAGTAGTCGGACACTAGTAGCCTACGAGCAGTACTTC
CASSRTLVAYEQYF
>TRBV5-1|TRBJ2-5|NA|NA
TGCGCCAGCAGCTTGGATGGCAGGGCGATGGAGACCCAGTACTTC
CASSLDGRAMETQYF